This T cell receptor (beta chain) stems from a study of shared clonotypes between healthy human individuals. Study context: Serving as donors were two women and a few men, whose ages spanned 18 to 49.

About this clone: Its specificity is unknown.

Study results and caveats: Memory subsets had estimated richness that was generally smaller than that of naive subsets.

Germline V gene sequence: CDR1 SEHNR, CDR2 FQNEAQ (reference sequence). The CDR3 is made up of 15 amino acids. The V end was cut by 1 base, the J end by 3 bases, with 13 bases between. The repertoire was sequenced with immunoSEQ multiplex PCR; TCRdb's copy has only in-frame clones and lacks some. The table includes 2 million to 3 million clones, around nine tenths detected once. The chain carries TRBV7-9 and TRBJ2-7, with D possibly TRBD2 on 6 matching bases. This clonotype originated in a man younger than 30 in good health. Source material: naive CD4+ T cells sorted from blood. Subset denoted: CD45RA+ positively selected. CDR3 DNA: TGTGCCAGCAGCTTAGAGGCCGGGACTGGCTACGAGCAGTACTTC. This translates into CASSLEAGTGYEQYF.